Listed below are T cell receptor beta chains from one sample, sequenced in a study of blood T cell repertoires in COVID-19. Clones were sequenced by immunoSEQ multiplex PCR, and TCRdb holds only the in-frame ones, with some missing. Of some 70,000 clones listed, about 92% were seen once; the top ten hold around 0.52%. The specimen was peripheral blood. Receptors originate from a man over 45 with COVID-19, enrolled during active disease. The CDR3 runs from the conserved cysteine through the conserved F or W. A D gene is named only where the DNA matches it firmly. Where a row states a size, it is once, few, many or the class of an expanded clone; other rows omit it.

d_call	clone_size	v_call	j_call	cdr3_aa	cdr3_nt
NA	NA	TRBV21-1	TRBJ1-5	CASIRRDSPGYSNQPQHF	TGTGCCAGCATTCGGAGGGACAGCCCGGGGTATAGCAATCAGCCCCAGCATTTT
NA	NA	TRBV7-2	TRBJ2-1	CASSLGIGGFEQFF	TGTGCCAGCAGCTTAGGAATAGGGGGATTTGAGCAGTTCTTC
NA	NA	TRBV7-9	TRBJ2-7	CASSRNKGAQKEGEQYF	TGTGCCAGCAGCCGAAACAAAGGAGCCCAGAAAGAGGGAGAGCAGTACTTC
NA	NA	TRBV2	TRBJ1-1	CASSGPGRGRNTEAFF	TGTGCCAGCAGTGGGCCGGGGAGGGGCCGGAACACTGAAGCTTTCTTT
NA	once	TRBV7-6	TRBJ2-3	CASSLSGLRTDTQYF	TGTGCCAGCAGCTTGTCTGGACTCCGCACAGATACGCAGTATTTT
NA	NA	TRBV6-5	TRBJ2-5	CASSRLVETQYF	TGTGCCAGCAGCCGACTTGTGGAGACCCAGTACTTC
TRBD1	NA	TRBV4-3	TRBJ1-2	CASSQIPGGSYGYTF	TGCGCCAGCAGCCAAATCCCAGGGGGAAGCTATGGCTACACCTTC
TRBD1	NA	TRBV6-1	TRBJ2-7	CASSDPGQAPSSYEQYF	TGTGCCAGCAGTGACCCGGGACAGGCACCAAGCTCCTACGAGCAGTACTTC
TRBD1	once	TRBV4-1	TRBJ2-1	CASSRGQGRLGTYNEQFF	TGCGCCAGCAGCCGAGGACAGGGACGGTTGGGGACCTACAATGAGCAGTTCTTC
NA	NA	TRBV28	TRBJ1-2	CASSFPGQNYGYTF	TGTGCCAGCAGTTTCCCCGGACAGAACTATGGCTACACCTTC
NA	NA	TRBV28	TRBJ2-7	CASTTRDTNHEQYF	TGTGCCAGCACTACAAGGGACACGAACCACGAGCAGTACTTC
NA	NA	TRBV24-1	TRBJ1-2	CATSVSLFYGYTF	TGTGCCACCAGTGTGTCCCTTTTCTATGGCTACACCTTC
NA	NA	TRBV4-1	TRBJ1-5	CASSQDFGYSNQPQHF	TGCGCCAGCAGCCAAGATTTCGGTTATAGCAATCAGCCCCAGCATTTT
NA	NA	TRBV24-1	TRBJ2-5	CATSDPFSRGKYQETQYF	TGTGCCACCAGTGACCCCTTTTCAAGGGGCAAGTACCAAGAGACCCAGTACTTC
TRBD2	NA	TRBV2	TRBJ2-3	CASSALGLAGGNTQYF	TGTGCCAGCAGTGCCCTGGGACTAGCGGGGGGTAATACGCAGTATTTT
NA	NA	TRBV13	TRBJ1-1	CASSLGQGWNTEAFF	TGTGCCAGCAGCTTAGGTCAGGGATGGAACACTGAAGCTTTCTTT
TRBD2	NA	TRBV2	TRBJ2-5	CASSVFITGGQETQYF	TGTGCCAGCAGTGTCTTCATCACGGGAGGGCAAGAGACCCAGTACTTC
TRBD1	NA	TRBV6-2/TRBV6-3	TRBJ1-1	CASSPPGQGKPEAFF	TGTGCCAGCAGTCCCCCGGGACAGGGGAAACCTGAAGCTTTCTTT
NA	NA	TRBV5-4	TRBJ1-2	CASSPSPGSYGYTF	TGTGCCAGCAGCCCCTCCCCCGGGAGCTATGGCTACACCTTC
NA	NA	TRBV7-8	TRBJ2-7	CASRIVGSSYEQYF	TGTGCCAGCAGAATTGTTGGCAGCTCCTACGAGCAGTACTTC
TRBD1	NA	TRBV5-1	TRBJ1-1	CASSLEPGQGAFF	TGCGCCAGCAGCTTGGAACCGGGACAGGGAGCTTTCTTT
NA	NA	TRBV4-3	TRBJ1-1	CASSQDFRNTEAFF	TGCGCCAGCAGCCAAGATTTTAGGAACACTGAAGCTTTCTTT
TRBD2	NA	TRBV4-3	TRBJ2-7	CASSQGVLAVTYEQYF	TGCGCCAGCAGCCAAGGGGTCCTAGCGGTGACCTACGAGCAGTACTTC
TRBD1	NA	TRBV2	TRBJ1-5	CASSFQGGSNQPQHF	TGTGCCAGCAGTTTTCAGGGGGGTAGCAATCAGCCCCAGCATTTT
NA	NA	TRBV7-9	TRBJ2-2	CASSLGRPNTGELFF	TGTGCCAGCAGCTTGGGCAGGCCGAACACCGGGGAGCTGTTTTTT
NA	once	TRBV7-3	TRBJ2-3	CASSLYGGLVTDTQYF	TGTGCCAGCAGCTTATACGGGGGGCTGGTTACAGATACGCAGTATTTT
NA	once	TRBV6-6	TRBJ1-1	CASHLGGAGEAFF	TGTGCCAGTCACCTTGGGGGGGCCGGTGAAGCTTTCTTT
TRBD2	NA	TRBV20-1	TRBJ2-3	CSASLAAYYF	TGCAGTGCTTCGCTAGCGGCGTACTATTTT
TRBD2	NA	TRBV11-2	TRBJ2-2	CASSLRLAGDGVGELFF	TGTGCCAGCAGCTTGAGACTAGCGGGAGATGGCGTGGGGGAGCTGTTTTTT
NA	NA	TRBV4-3	TRBJ2-5	CASSQTKQGRQETQYF	TGCGCCAGCAGCCAAACAAAACAGGGCCGCCAAGAGACCCAGTACTTC
NA	NA	TRBV5-1	TRBJ1-2	CASSLLTGLNYGYTF	TGCGCCAGCAGTTTACTTACAGGGCTCAACTATGGCTACACCTTC
NA	NA	TRBV28	TRBJ1-1	CASISPGATLDNTEAFF	TGTGCCAGCATCTCCCCAGGGGCCACCCTAGACAACACTGAAGCTTTCTTT
NA	NA	TRBV7-9	TRBJ1-1	CASSLVDSAPNTEAFF	TGTGCCAGCAGCTTAGTGGACAGCGCTCCGAACACTGAAGCTTTCTTT
NA	NA	TRBV5-1	TRBJ2-2	CASSLAGTNTGELFF	TGCGCCAGCAGCTTGGCGGGGACGAACACCGGGGAGCTGTTTTTT
NA	NA	TRBV24-1	TRBJ1-3	CATSDSGGASGNTIYF	TGTGCCACCAGTGATAGTGGGGGGGCCTCTGGAAACACCATATATTTT
NA	once	TRBV28	TRBJ2-2	CASSRHSLGELFF	TGTGCCAGCAGCAGACACAGTCTTGGGGAGCTGTTTTTT
NA	once	TRBV4-1	TRBJ1-4	CASSQVIGAGKLFF	TGCGCCAGCAGCCAAGTAATAGGGGCAGGAAAACTGTTTTTT
NA	NA	TRBV4-1	TRBJ2-2	CASSQRDANTGELFF	TGCGCCAGCAGCCAGAGGGATGCGAACACCGGGGAGCTGTTTTTT
NA	NA	TRBV5-1	TRBJ1-2	CASSLQGGYTF	TGCGCCAGCAGCTTGCAGGGTGGCTACACCTTC
NA	NA	TRBV10-3	TRBJ2-7	CAISVGGPGGEQYF	TGTGCCATCAGTGTCGGGGGACCGGGCGGCGAGCAGTACTTC
TRBD2	NA	TRBV3-1/TRBV3-2	TRBJ2-5	CASSQRTSGRADIRTETQYF	TGTGCCAGCAGCCAGAGGACTAGCGGGAGGGCCGACATTCGCACGGAGACCCAGTACTTC
NA	once	TRBV6-6	TRBJ2-3	CASSPEVSLTDTQYF	TGTGCCAGCAGTCCAGAGGTATCCCTCACAGATACGCAGTATTTT
TRBD2	NA	TRBV10-1	TRBJ2-7	CASSSTGTSGRAPYEQYF	TGCGCCAGCAGCTCCACCGGGACTAGCGGGAGGGCCCCCTACGAGCAGTACTTC
NA	NA	TRBV2	TRBJ1-2	CASREGVYGYTF	TGTGCCAGCAGAGAGGGGGTCTATGGCTACACCTTC
TRBD2	NA	TRBV5-4	TRBJ2-7	CASSLGRTSGVQQYF	TGTGCCAGCAGCTTGGGGCGGACTAGCGGCGTCCAGCAGTACTTC
NA	NA	TRBV5-1	TRBJ2-4	CASSLGEGMGIQYF	TGCGCCAGCAGCTTGGGTGAGGGAATGGGCATTCAGTACTTC
TRBD2	NA	TRBV20-1	TRBJ2-7	CSASYGIGTSGSLYEQYF	TGCAGTGCTAGTTACGGAATTGGGACTAGCGGGAGTTTGTACGAGCAGTACTTC